A selection of T cell receptor beta chains follows, all from one sample in a study of blood T cell repertoires in COVID-19. The method was immunoSEQ multiplex PCR; TCRdb's version includes in-frame clones alone and lacks a portion of them. Altogether fewer than 450,000 clones are present, approximately 84% being singletons, with the ten largest covering 1%. Sequencing input: PBMCs or T cells enriched from blood (not recorded which). The source is a woman aged 25 to 39 who had recovered from COVID-19. CDR3s include the opening cysteine and the closing phenylalanine or tryptophan. Each record gives: D gene, clone size, J gene, V gene, CDR3 protein, CDR3 DNA. The D gene is left open where the match is weak. Clone size, where shown, is once, few, many, or a class for clones that have expanded.

D gene: NA
clone size: NA
J gene: TRBJ2-7
V gene: TRBV5-1
CDR3 protein: CASSEDSSYEQYF
CDR3 DNA: TGCGCCAGCAGCGAGGACTCTTCCTACGAGCAGTACTTC

D gene: TRBD2
clone size: NA
J gene: TRBJ2-7
V gene: TRBV27
CDR3 protein: CASSPSGGNSYEQYF
CDR3 DNA: TGTGCCAGCAGTCCTAGCGGGGGGAACTCCTACGAGCAGTACTTC

D gene: NA
clone size: once
J gene: TRBJ2-5
V gene: TRBV11-2
CDR3 protein: CASTQTVQETQYF
CDR3 DNA: TGTGCCAGCACCCAAACGGTGCAAGAGACCCAGTACTTC

D gene: TRBD2
clone size: NA
J gene: TRBJ2-1
V gene: TRBV15
CDR3 protein: CATSRTIAGSYNEQFF
CDR3 DNA: TGTGCCACCAGCAGGACCATAGCGGGGTCCTACAATGAGCAGTTCTTC

D gene: TRBD1
clone size: NA
J gene: TRBJ1-1
V gene: TRBV28
CDR3 protein: CASSLLGGQGRNTEAFF
CDR3 DNA: TGTGCCAGCAGTTTACTGGGGGGACAGGGGAGGAACACTGAAGCTTTCTTT

D gene: NA
clone size: NA
J gene: TRBJ1-2
V gene: TRBV6-5
CDR3 protein: CASSFGGRGYTF
CDR3 DNA: TGTGCCAGCAGTTTCGGAGGGAGAGGCTACACCTTC

D gene: NA
clone size: medium-sized
J gene: TRBJ1-2
V gene: TRBV19
CDR3 protein: CASKGARTEDFLNYGYTF
CDR3 DNA: TGTGCCAGTAAGGGCGCGAGGACAGAGGACTTTCTTAACTATGGCTACACCTTC

D gene: TRBD2
clone size: NA
J gene: TRBJ2-3
V gene: TRBV10-3
CDR3 protein: CAITQKRGARTDTQYF
CDR3 DNA: TGTGCCATCACCCAAAAGCGGGGGGCCCGCACAGATACGCAGTATTTT

D gene: TRBD1
clone size: once
J gene: TRBJ1-5
V gene: TRBV6-5
CDR3 protein: CASRGDRANQPQHF
CDR3 DNA: TGTGCCAGCAGGGGAGACAGGGCCAATCAGCCCCAGCATTTT

D gene: NA
clone size: NA
J gene: TRBJ1-2
V gene: TRBV3-1/TRBV3-2
CDR3 protein: CASSQIAGVDGYTF
CDR3 DNA: TGTGCCAGCAGCCAAATTGCAGGGGTGGATGGCTACACCTTC

D gene: NA
clone size: NA
J gene: TRBJ1-3
V gene: TRBV11-2
CDR3 protein: CASSLVGASGNTIYF
CDR3 DNA: TGTGCCAGCAGCTTAGTAGGGGCTTCCGGAAACACCATATATTTT

D gene: NA
clone size: NA
J gene: TRBJ1-2
V gene: TRBV5-6
CDR3 protein: CASSLTAGGRDYGYTF
CDR3 DNA: TGTGCCAGCAGCCTTACCGCGGGGGGGCGCGACTATGGCTACACCTTC

D gene: NA
clone size: NA
J gene: TRBJ2-2
V gene: TRBV27
CDR3 protein: CASTDRPNTGELFF
CDR3 DNA: TGTGCCAGCACCGACAGGCCGAACACCGGGGAGCTGTTTTTT

D gene: TRBD1
clone size: NA
J gene: TRBJ2-7
V gene: TRBV27
CDR3 protein: CASSRLGQGAHYEQYF
CDR3 DNA: TGTGCCAGCAGTCGCCTCGGACAGGGAGCCCACTACGAGCAGTACTTC

D gene: TRBD2
clone size: NA
J gene: TRBJ2-5
V gene: TRBV5-1
CDR3 protein: CASSPGRGTIQETQYF
CDR3 DNA: TGCGCCAGCAGCCCTGGGCGGGGGACGATTCAAGAGACCCAGTACTTC

D gene: NA
clone size: NA
J gene: TRBJ1-5
V gene: TRBV7-2
CDR3 protein: CASSLWSGDNSNQPQHF
CDR3 DNA: TGTGCCAGCAGCTTATGGTCAGGCGATAATAGCAATCAGCCCCAGCATTTT

D gene: TRBD1
clone size: NA
J gene: TRBJ1-1
V gene: TRBV5-6
CDR3 protein: CASSLYGTGEDDTEAFF
CDR3 DNA: TGTGCCAGCAGCTTGTATGGGACAGGGGAAGACGACACTGAAGCTTTCTTT

D gene: TRBD1
clone size: NA
J gene: TRBJ1-6
V gene: TRBV7-8
CDR3 protein: CASRSGQGNSPLHF
CDR3 DNA: TGTGCCAGCAGGTCGGGACAGGGGAATTCACCCCTCCACTTT

D gene: NA
clone size: NA
J gene: TRBJ1-5
V gene: TRBV27
CDR3 protein: CASSSRESHRPQHF
CDR3 DNA: TGTGCCAGCAGTTCCCGGGAGTCCCATCGGCCCCAGCATTTT

D gene: NA
clone size: NA
J gene: TRBJ2-7
V gene: TRBV14
CDR3 protein: CASSQSGVYEQYF
CDR3 DNA: TGTGCCAGCAGCCAATCAGGGGTCTACGAGCAGTACTTC

D gene: TRBD1
clone size: NA
J gene: TRBJ2-5
V gene: TRBV18
CDR3 protein: CASSPGQGQGAQYF
CDR3 DNA: TGTGCCAGCTCACCGGGACAGGGTCAGGGTGCCCAGTACTTC

D gene: TRBD1
clone size: NA
J gene: TRBJ1-4
V gene: TRBV28
CDR3 protein: CASSPRTGNPNEKLFF
CDR3 DNA: TGTGCCAGCAGTCCGAGGACAGGGAATCCGAATGAAAAACTGTTTTTT

D gene: TRBD1
clone size: few
J gene: TRBJ1-4
V gene: TRBV7-8
CDR3 protein: CASSSQGALNEKLFF
CDR3 DNA: TGTGCCAGCAGCTCACAGGGGGCGCTTAATGAAAAACTGTTTTTT

D gene: TRBD1
clone size: NA
J gene: TRBJ1-2
V gene: TRBV28
CDR3 protein: CASNPQGSGYGYTF
CDR3 DNA: TGTGCCAGCAACCCACAGGGGAGTGGCTATGGCTACACCTTC

D gene: NA
clone size: NA
J gene: TRBJ1-4
V gene: TRBV7-9
CDR3 protein: CASSLGTMNEKLFF
CDR3 DNA: TGTGCCAGCAGTTTAGGGACAATGAATGAAAAACTGTTTTTT

D gene: TRBD2
clone size: NA
J gene: TRBJ2-5
V gene: TRBV28
CDR3 protein: CASSFIGRGETQYF
CDR3 DNA: TGTGCCAGCAGTTTCATCGGGAGGGGAGAGACCCAGTACTTC

D gene: TRBD1
clone size: NA
J gene: TRBJ2-5
V gene: TRBV28
CDR3 protein: CASSLGTGTGGAGETQYF
CDR3 DNA: TGTGCCAGCAGTTTAGGTACGGGGACAGGGGGCGCAGGAGAGACCCAGTACTTC

D gene: NA
clone size: NA
J gene: TRBJ2-7
V gene: TRBV9
CDR3 protein: CASSVSLEADEQYF
CDR3 DNA: TGTGCCAGCAGCGTAAGCCTCGAAGCGGACGAGCAGTACTTC

D gene: NA
clone size: few
J gene: TRBJ1-1
V gene: TRBV19
CDR3 protein: CASQNGTIRNTEAFF
CDR3 DNA: TGTGCCAGTCAAAACGGGACAATCCGGAACACTGAAGCTTTCTTT

D gene: NA
clone size: NA
J gene: TRBJ1-4
V gene: TRBV24-1
CDR3 protein: CATIKRDGEKLFF
CDR3 DNA: TGTGCCACCATTAAACGGGATGGTGAAAAACTGTTTTTT

D gene: NA
clone size: NA
J gene: TRBJ2-3
V gene: TRBV5-1
CDR3 protein: CASSLETSTDTQYF
CDR3 DNA: TGCGCCAGCAGCTTGGAAACTAGCACAGATACGCAGTATTTT

D gene: TRBD2
clone size: NA
J gene: TRBJ2-5
V gene: TRBV28
CDR3 protein: CASSPSGGPQETQYF
CDR3 DNA: TGTGCCAGCAGTCCAAGCGGGGGCCCCCAAGAGACCCAGTACTTC

D gene: NA
clone size: NA
J gene: TRBJ2-3
V gene: TRBV30
CDR3 protein: CAWSDEAIKADTQYF
CDR3 DNA: TGTGCCTGGAGTGACGAGGCCATAAAGGCAGATACGCAGTATTTT

D gene: TRBD1
clone size: NA
J gene: TRBJ2-7
V gene: TRBV6-1
CDR3 protein: CASSVASGGAGSYEQYF
CDR3 DNA: TGTGCCAGCAGTGTGGCGTCAGGGGGCGCGGGCTCCTACGAGCAGTACTTC

D gene: TRBD1
clone size: NA
J gene: TRBJ1-1
V gene: TRBV29-1
CDR3 protein: CSVGYTGPGGTEAFF
CDR3 DNA: TGCAGCGTTGGGTACACAGGGCCAGGGGGGACTGAAGCTTTCTTT

D gene: TRBD1
clone size: NA
J gene: TRBJ2-1
V gene: TRBV11-2
CDR3 protein: CASSLERQGGSYNEQFF
CDR3 DNA: TGTGCCAGCAGCTTAGAGAGACAGGGTGGGTCCTACAATGAGCAGTTCTTC

D gene: TRBD1
clone size: NA
J gene: TRBJ2-7
V gene: TRBV19
CDR3 protein: CASSRRTGDEQYF
CDR3 DNA: TGTGCCAGTAGCCGTCGGACAGGGGACGAGCAGTACTTC

D gene: NA
clone size: once
J gene: TRBJ2-3
V gene: TRBV3-1/TRBV3-2
CDR3 protein: CASSHADPNRGQYF
CDR3 DNA: TGTGCCAGCAGCCATGCAGATCCCAACCGGGGGCAGTATTTT

D gene: NA
clone size: once
J gene: TRBJ2-5
V gene: TRBV28
CDR3 protein: CASSPPQPGSGETQYF
CDR3 DNA: TGTGCCAGCAGTCCCCCCCAACCGGGGTCGGGGGAGACCCAGTACTTC

D gene: TRBD2
clone size: NA
J gene: TRBJ2-1
V gene: TRBV30
CDR3 protein: CAWTLAGGLSYNEQFF
CDR3 DNA: TGTGCCTGGACACTAGCGGGGGGCCTGTCCTACAATGAGCAGTTCTTC

D gene: TRBD1
clone size: once
J gene: TRBJ1-1
V gene: TRBV2
CDR3 protein: CASSPDRGQAFF
CDR3 DNA: TGTGCCAGCAGTCCGGACAGGGGGCAAGCTTTCTTT

D gene: NA
clone size: NA
J gene: TRBJ1-4
V gene: TRBV18
CDR3 protein: CASSPPGVDEKLFF
CDR3 DNA: TGTGCCAGCTCACCACCAGGGGTGGATGAAAAACTGTTTTTT

D gene: NA
clone size: NA
J gene: TRBJ1-2
V gene: TRBV12-2
CDR3 protein: CASRYQRNYGYTF
CDR3 DNA: TGTGCAAGTCGCTACCAGCGTAACTATGGCTACACCTTC

D gene: TRBD1
clone size: once
J gene: TRBJ1-5
V gene: TRBV2
CDR3 protein: CASRGTGGQPQHF
CDR3 DNA: TGTGCCAGCAGAGGGACAGGGGGCCAGCCCCAGCATTTT

D gene: TRBD1
clone size: NA
J gene: TRBJ2-1
V gene: TRBV15
CDR3 protein: CAVGQGLDNEQFF
CDR3 DNA: TGTGCCGTTGGACAGGGTCTGGACAATGAGCAGTTCTTC

D gene: TRBD1
clone size: NA
J gene: TRBJ1-1
V gene: TRBV2
CDR3 protein: CASIGQGRPEAFF
CDR3 DNA: TGTGCCAGCATCGGACAGGGGCGGCCTGAAGCTTTCTTT

D gene: NA
clone size: NA
J gene: TRBJ1-5
V gene: TRBV2
CDR3 protein: CASRGDGTPGDQPQHF
CDR3 DNA: TGTGCCAGCAGGGGTGACGGGACCCCGGGAGATCAGCCCCAGCATTTT

D gene: TRBD1
clone size: NA
J gene: TRBJ2-5
V gene: TRBV28
CDR3 protein: CASSLRGQPIQETQYF
CDR3 DNA: TGTGCCAGCAGTTTAAGGGGACAGCCGATCCAAGAGACCCAGTACTTC

D gene: TRBD1
clone size: few
J gene: TRBJ2-7
V gene: TRBV28
CDR3 protein: CASCGEGQGVSEQYF
CDR3 DNA: TGTGCCAGCTGCGGGGAGGGACAGGGGGTTTCCGAGCAGTACTTC

D gene: NA
clone size: once
J gene: TRBJ2-7
V gene: TRBV6-5
CDR3 protein: CASSYSDRLPYEQYF
CDR3 DNA: TGTGCCAGCAGTTACTCTGACAGGCTCCCCTACGAGCAGTACTTC

D gene: NA
clone size: NA
J gene: TRBJ1-5
V gene: TRBV23-1
CDR3 protein: CASSQRGRGRPQHF
CDR3 DNA: TGCGCCAGCAGTCAGAGGGGCAGGGGCCGGCCCCAGCATTTT